A selection of T cell receptor beta chains follows, all from one sample in a study of siplizumab effects on memory and regulatory T cells. Measured with immunoSEQ multiplex PCR; TCRdb has only the in-frame clones, and not every one. The top ten clones hold 6% to 7% of a sample with tens of thousands of clones, 80% to 95% of them seen once. Source material: CD8+ T cells sorted from blood. These receptors were obtained from a human donor in good health. Both conserved end residues are part of each CDR3. The order of the fields is V gene, J gene, D gene, clone size, CDR3 protein, CDR3 DNA. A D gene is named only where the DNA matches it firmly. Where a row states a size, it is once, few, many or the class of an expanded clone; other rows omit it.

TRBV9	TRBJ2-1	-	-	CASSRDDNEQFF	TGTGCCAGCAGTCGGGATGACAATGAGCAGTTCTTC
TRBV15	TRBJ2-7	-	-	CATSRDQGSSYEQYF	TGTGCCACCAGCAGAGATCAAGGGAGCTCCTACGAGCAGTACTTC
TRBV6-5	TRBJ2-2	-	once	CASSFGGPDTGELFF	TGTGCCAGCAGTTTCGGAGGGCCAGACACCGGGGAGCTGTTTTTT
TRBV7-6	TRBJ2-7	-	-	CASSPNPRYEQYF	TGTGCCAGCAGCCCCAACCCTCGATACGAGCAGTACTTC
TRBV6-5	TRBJ2-1	-	-	CASSPGLTDEQFF	TGTGCCAGCAGCCCGGGCCTTACCGATGAGCAGTTCTTC
TRBV19	TRBJ1-1	-	-	CASSAGTEAFF	TGTGCCAGTAGTGCCGGCACTGAAGCTTTCTTT
TRBV18	TRBJ2-7	TRBD1	-	CASSPSDRGPYEQYF	TGTGCCAGCTCACCCTCGGACAGGGGGCCCTACGAGCAGTACTTC
TRBV6-5	TRBJ1-5	TRBD1	-	CASSYSATGAQPQHF	TGTGCCAGCAGTTACTCGGCGACAGGGGCCCAGCCCCAGCATTTT
TRBV7-8	TRBJ2-6	-	-	CASSRDLRPGANVLTF	TGTGCCAGCAGCCGGGACCTGCGACCTGGGGCCAACGTCCTGACTTTC
TRBV27	TRBJ2-5	-	-	CASSLAPQWETQYF	TGTGCCAGCAGTTTAGCCCCCCAGTGGGAGACCCAGTACTTC
TRBV7-8	TRBJ1-1	TRBD1	once	CASSSGTGYTEAFF	TGTGCCAGCAGCTCCGGGACAGGGTACACTGAAGCTTTCTTT
TRBV30	TRBJ2-1	-	-	CAWSVGTYNEQFF	TGTGCCTGGAGTGTAGGGACTTACAATGAGCAGTTCTTC
TRBV11-2	TRBJ2-7	TRBD1	-	CASSLGGTAYEQYF	TGTGCCAGCAGCTTAGGTGGGACAGCTTACGAGCAGTACTTC
TRBV4-1	TRBJ2-2	-	-	CASSHGRNTGELFF	TGCGCCAGCAGCCACGGGCGAAACACCGGGGAGCTGTTTTTT
TRBV5-1	TRBJ2-7	-	-	CASSPTGYEQYF	TGCGCCAGCAGCCCCACGGGTTACGAGCAGTACTTC
TRBV4-1	TRBJ1-5	-	once	CASSQGAGHTNQPQHF	TGCGCCAGCAGCCAAGGCGCGGGACACACCAATCAGCCCCAGCATTTT
TRBV18	TRBJ2-2	-	-	CASSPPEALANTGELFF	TGTGCCAGCTCACCACCGGAGGCCCTCGCGAACACCGGGGAGCTGTTTTTT
TRBV25-1	TRBJ1-2	TRBD1	-	CASNKKDRGYGYTF	TGTGCCAGCAACAAGAAGGACAGGGGGTATGGCTACACCTTC
TRBV7-3	TRBJ2-2	TRBD2	-	CASSLHGTSGTDTGELFF	TGTGCCAGCAGCTTACACGGGACTAGCGGGACTGACACCGGGGAGCTGTTTTTT
TRBV6-1	TRBJ2-1	TRBD2	once	CASSDEQAGVHNEQFF	TGTGCCAGCAGTGACGAGCAAGCGGGGGTCCACAATGAGCAGTTCTTC
TRBV6-5	TRBJ1-1	-	-	CASSYGDPGNTEAFF	TGTGCCAGCAGTTACGGGGACCCAGGAAACACTGAAGCTTTCTTT
TRBV6-5	TRBJ1-2	TRBD1	once	CASSTPDRVFDGYTF	TGTGCCAGCAGTACCCCTGACAGGGTTTTTGATGGCTACACCTTC
TRBV30	TRBJ1-1	-	few	CAWSVQGYTEAFF	TGTGCCTGGAGTGTACAAGGGTACACTGAAGCTTTCTTT
TRBV7-8	TRBJ2-1	-	-	CASSLGDSWGFF	TGTGCCAGCAGCTTAGGTGACTCCTGGGGGTTCTTC
TRBV30	TRBJ2-5	TRBD2	-	CALRLAEETQYF	TGTGCCTTACGACTAGCAGAAGAGACCCAGTACTTC
TRBV7-6	TRBJ1-1	-	-	CASSPAWAGVSWTEAFF	TGTGCCAGCAGCCCCGCATGGGCAGGGGTGTCGTGGACTGAAGCTTTCTTT
TRBV18	TRBJ1-1	-	-	CASSPRTVAEAFF	TGTGCCAGCTCACCGAGGACAGTGGCCGAAGCTTTCTTT
TRBV19	TRBJ2-1	-	-	CASSSDREGLNEQFF	TGTGCCAGTAGTTCTGACAGGGAGGGACTCAATGAGCAGTTCTTC
TRBV4-1	TRBJ2-7	TRBD1	-	CASSHAGTGLYEQYF	TGCGCCAGCAGCCATGCCGGGACAGGGCTTTACGAGCAGTACTTC
TRBV19	TRBJ2-1	TRBD2	-	CASSIGTSSGNEQFF	TGTGCCAGTAGTATCGGGACTAGCTCGGGCAATGAGCAGTTCTTC
TRBV19	TRBJ1-1	-	-	CASIRGANTEAFF	TGTGCCAGTATCCGGGGGGCTAACACTGAAGCTTTCTTT
TRBV5-1	TRBJ1-1	-	-	CASRELWRDLNTEAFF	TGCGCCAGCAGGGAGCTTTGGCGGGACTTGAACACTGAAGCTTTCTTT
TRBV7-8	TRBJ2-3	-	-	CASSFSTDTQYF	TGTGCCAGCAGCTTTAGCACAGATACGCAGTATTTT
TRBV27	TRBJ2-7	-	-	CASSLSVNWEQYF	TGTGCCAGCAGTTTATCGGTGAATTGGGAGCAGTACTTC
TRBV27	TRBJ2-2	-	once	CASSFGGLEELFF	TGTGCCAGCAGTTTCGGGGGGCTGGAAGAGCTGTTTTTT
TRBV4-1	TRBJ2-7	-	-	CASSQDKLGGEQYF	TGCGCCAGCAGCCAAGATAAACTAGGCGGCGAGCAGTACTTC
TRBV4-1	TRBJ1-5	TRBD1	-	CASSQMGQGNQPQHF	TGCGCCAGCAGCCAGATGGGACAGGGCAATCAGCCCCAGCATTTT
TRBV7-9	TRBJ2-5	TRBD2	-	CASSLGLRQETQYF	TGTGCCAGCAGCTTGGGACTACGTCAAGAGACCCAGTACTTC
TRBV30	TRBJ1-1	-	few	CAWRPGMGSTEAFF	TGTGCCTGGAGACCCGGGATGGGGAGTACTGAAGCTTTCTTT
TRBV15	TRBJ2-3	TRBD2	-	CATKGLAGLTDTQYF	TGTGCCACCAAAGGACTAGCGGGGCTCACAGATACGCAGTATTTT
TRBV4-2	TRBJ2-1	-	-	CASSQILAQSSYNEQFF	TGTGCCAGCAGCCAGATACTAGCCCAGAGCTCCTACAATGAGCAGTTCTTC
TRBV25-1	TRBJ1-2	TRBD1	-	CASSEWDRLKGFYGYTF	TGTGCCAGCAGTGAATGGGACAGATTAAAGGGGTTCTATGGCTACACCTTC
TRBV7-9	TRBJ2-7	TRBD1	-	CASSLTGDPYEQYF	TGTGCCAGCAGCTTGACAGGGGATCCCTACGAGCAGTACTTC
TRBV25-1	TRBJ1-2	-	-	CASWGRLLVPYYGYTF	TGTGCCAGCTGGGGGAGGTTGTTGGTTCCGTACTATGGCTACACCTTC
TRBV4-1	TRBJ2-7	-	-	CASSQILAKDRGEQYF	TGCGCCAGCAGCCAGATCCTCGCGAAGGACCGGGGCGAGCAGTACTTC
TRBV7-9	TRBJ2-7	-	-	CASSLPGSYEQYF	TGTGCCAGCAGCTTACCGGGATCCTACGAGCAGTACTTC
TRBV9	TRBJ2-1	TRBD2	-	CASSVYERETDEQFF	TGTGCCAGCAGCGTATACGAGCGGGAGACGGATGAGCAGTTCTTC
TRBV27	TRBJ1-2	-	-	CASSSGGILNYGYTF	TGTGCCAGCAGTTCCGGGGGAATTCTAAACTATGGCTACACCTTC
TRBV5-1	TRBJ1-1	-	-	CASSEGQRLNTEAFF	TGCGCCAGCAGCGAGGGGCAACGGTTGAACACTGAAGCTTTCTTT
TRBV7-9	TRBJ1-5	TRBD1	-	CASSLELTGVIVQPQHF	TGTGCCAGCAGCTTAGAATTGACAGGGGTCATCGTCCAGCCCCAGCATTTT